This TCR beta chain was retrieved from a study of Ad26.COV2.S vaccination and SARS-CoV-2 variants. V gave up 5 bases and J gave up 0 bases, with 17 bases separating them. CDR1 and CDR2 from the germline V gene are LNHDA and SQIVND (reference sequence). This CDR3 is built from 18 residues. Described treatment: 19 received Ad26.COV2.S at low or high dose, single or two shots; roughly 5 received placebo; per-sample allocation not given. Sample collection was performed on day 63 after the first vaccine or placebo injection. Sequenced by immunoSEQ multiplex PCR; TCRdb stores in-frame clones only, minus some. The data contain 200,000 to 300,000 clones, approximately 87% of them singletons.

This chain uses TRBV19 with TRBJ2-6, with D possibly being TRBD1 or TRBD2 (5 bases each). The sequencing here drew on peripheral blood, taken in a trial of Ad26.COV2.S vaccine versus placebo. This receptor was identified in a person between 18 and 60 years old who received the Ad26.COV2.S COVID-19 vaccine or a placebo. The CDR3, as DNA: TGTGCCAGTAGTGACCCGCCGGGACGGGACTCTGGGGCCAACGTCCTGACTTTC. Translated: CASSDPPGRDSGANVLTF.